These 27 T cell receptor beta chains originate from one sample sequenced in a study of blood T cell repertoires in COVID-19. Assay: immunoSEQ multiplex PCR; the TCRdb copy retains only in-frame clones and omits some. There are 200,000 or so clones in the sample; roughly 84% occur only once, and around a sixth lies in the top ten. The source material was peripheral blood. All receptors derive from a person aged 65 to 85 with COVID-19, enrolled during active disease.

The chain uses TRBV24-1 and TRBJ1-1; 7 bases map to TRBD1. CDR3 size: 12 residues. The J segment lost 7 bases and the V segment lost 6 bases, leaving 4 bases of the junction unmatched. From germline, CDR1 is KGHDR and CDR2 SFDVKD. CDR3 sequence (DNA): TGTGCCACCAGTAAGACAGGGATTGAAGCTTTCTTT. Amino acid sequence: CATSKTGIEAFF.

The chain couples TRBV6-2 or TRBV6-3 to TRBJ1-2; 9 bases fit TRBD1. V was pared by 6 bases and J by 6 bases, with 8 bases of the junction left unmatched. The CDR3 contains 14 residues. The germline gives CDR1 MNHEY, CDR2 SVGEGT. This CDR3 is CASSTQNRGHGYTF. CDR3 in DNA: TGTGCCAGCAGCACACAAAACAGGGGGCATGGCTACACCTTC.

The gene calls are TRBV4-3 and TRBJ1-4; tentatively, D is TRBD1 (6 bases). Per the germline V gene, CDR1 is LGHNA and CDR2 is YSLEER. The CDR3 extends over 16 amino acids. Trimming removed 0 bases from V and 6 bases from J, with 14 bases in between. The CDR3 sequence: CASSQERTARYEKLFF. The CDR3 bases are TGCGCCAGCAGCCAAGAAAGGACAGCCCGATATGAAAAACTGTTTTTT.

The chain joins TRBV3-1 (or the pseudogene TRBV3-2) to TRBJ2-1, with D perhaps matching TRBD2 (5 bases). This CDR3 has 14 amino acids. Trimming cost V 3 bases and J 6 bases, with 12 bases left between them. The germline V gene encodes CDR1 LGHDT and CDR2 YNNKEL (reference sequence). CDR3 sequence (DNA): TGTGCCAGCAGCCACCGGGGTAGGTGCAATGAGCAGTTCTTC. Amino acid sequence: CASSHRGRCNEQFF.

V and J are TRBV5-1 and TRBJ2-1, with TRBD2 identical over 11 bases. CDR3 length: 15 amino acids. J was trimmed by 8 bases and V by 5 bases; bases with no gene match: 9. CDR1 SGHRS and CDR2 YFSETQ come from the germline V gene. The DNA of the CDR3 is TGCGCCAGCAGGGCTACACTAGCGGGAGCACATGAGCAGTTCTTC. Amino acid sequence: CASRATLAGAHEQFF.

The chain employs TRBV15 and TRBJ1-5; the match to TRBD1 covers 8 bases. The CDR3 extends over 15 amino acids. With V trimmed by 3 bases and J by 1 base, 2 bases remained unmatched. Per germline, CDR1 LNHNV and CDR2 YYDKDF (reference sequence). This CDR3 reads CATSRDRVSNQPQHF. The CDR3 DNA sequence: TGTGCCACCAGCAGGGACAGGGTGAGCAATCAGCCCCAGCATTTT.

The CDR3 nucleotides read TGCGCCAGCAGCCAAGATCCGGTAGGGGGATCGCAGTACTTC. Protein product: CASSQDPVGGSQYF. The chain recombines TRBV4-1 with TRBJ2-7; D perhaps matches TRBD1 (6 bases). Per germline, CDR1 MGHRA and CDR2 YSYEKL. This CDR3 is 14 amino acids long. The V and J ends lost 0 bases and 9 bases respectively, with 15 bases between them.

CDR3 DNA: TGTGCCAGCAGGGGGACAGCCTATGGCTACACCTTC. It yields the protein CASRGTAYGYTF. This chain uses TRBV28 with TRBJ1-2, with 7 bases lining up with TRBD1. V lost 6 bases, J lost 4 bases, and 2 bases stayed unmatched. Germline V gene sequence: CDR1 MDHEN, CDR2 SYDVKM. The CDR3 totals 12 residues.

The sample holds a few counts of this clone. The gene calls are TRBV5-4 and TRBJ2-2; 11 bases align to TRBD1. Germline V gene sequence: CDR1 SGHNT, CDR2 YYREEE (reference sequence). The ends lost 4 bases at V and 6 bases at J; junction bases unmatched: 14. The CDR3 totals 18 residues. CDR3 loop: CASSIMDRGLALAGELFF. The CDR3 DNA sequence: TGTGCCAGCAGCATAATGGACAGGGGGCTAGCATTGGCCGGGGAGCTGTTTTTT.

The rearrangement links TRBV27 to TRBJ2-3; tentative D call: TRBD1 (6 bases). Germline assignment: CDR1 MNHEY and CDR2 SMNVEV (reference sequence). This CDR3 region has 17 residues. Trimming removed 8 bases at V and 0 bases at J, with 21 bases between. The CDR3 region has the DNA TGTGCCAGCGCCCCCCCTCCGGGACACCCTAGCACAGATACGCAGTATTTT. Translated: CASAPPPGHPSTDTQYF.

This rearrangement joins TRBV5-8 to TRBJ2-7, with D possibly matching TRBD1 (7 bases). Between the trimmed V and J ends, which lost 1 base and 5 bases, there was a span of 25 bases. The CDR3 totals 18 residues. The germline gives CDR1 SGHTS, CDR2 YDEGEE. The CDR3 reads CASSLSFGGGDWDHEQYF. CDR3 coding DNA: TGTGCCAGCAGCTTGTCATTCGGAGGGGGCGATTGGGATCACGAGCAGTACTTC.

This chain connects TRBV4-1 to TRBJ2-2, with D hard to call. The length of the CDR3 is 11 residues. The V gene lost 5 bases and the J gene lost 5 bases, with 3 bases spanning the gap. CDR1 is MGHRA, CDR2 YSYEKL, per germline. The CDR3: CASSSTGELFF. The CDR3 region has the DNA TGCGCCAGCAGCTCAACCGGGGAGCTGTTTTTT.

The chain recombines TRBV19 with TRBJ2-1; D gene uncertain. V was shortened by 7 bases and J by 3 bases, with 10 bases between the two germline ends. Looked up from germline, CDR1 is LNHDA and CDR2 is SQIVND (reference sequence). This CDR3 contains 13 residues. This CDR3 reads CASMARHYNEQFF. The CDR3 DNA sequence: TGTGCCAGTATGGCGAGACACTACAATGAGCAGTTCTTC.

The chain joins TRBV12-5 to TRBJ2-1, with D possibly matching TRBD1 (8 bases). Germline V CDR1 and CDR2: LGHNT, FRNRAP. Trimming removed 1 base from V and 3 bases from J, with 10 bases in between. The CDR3 loop spans 15 amino acids. CDR3 sequence (DNA): TGTGCTAGTGGTTTGGACAGGGGGGGCTACAATGAGCAGTTCTTC. It translates to CASGLDRGGYNEQFF. The variable domain in full, with the rest retrieved from reference TRBV12-5 and TRBJ2-1, is DARVTQTPRHKVTEMGQEVTMRCQPILGHNTVFWYRQTMMQGLELLAYFRNRAPLDDSGMPKDRFSAEMPDATLATLKIQPSEPRDSAVYFCASGLDRGGYNEQFFGPGTRLTVL.

V is TRBV9 and J is TRBJ2-2; D remains unclear. This CDR3 contains 16 residues. The V gene's germline CDR1 is SGDLS and CDR2 YYNGEE. V was pared by 0 bases and J by 0 bases, with 9 bases between. The CDR3 nucleotides read TGTGCCAGCAGCGTAGGAACAGAACCGAACACCGGGGAGCTGTTTTTT. This gives the protein CASSVGTEPNTGELFF.

This chain links TRBV27 with TRBJ2-1, with 9 bases identical to TRBD2. V shed 3 bases, J shed 5 bases, and the junction held 8 bases outside the gene matches. The CDR3 is 16 residues long. Germline CDR1 and CDR2: MNHEY and SMNVEV (reference sequence). This CDR3 reads CASSFVVAGVHNEQFF. The CDR3 DNA follows: TGTGCCAGCAGTTTCGTGGTAGCGGGAGTCCACAATGAGCAGTTCTTC.

The chain carries TRBV6-1 and TRBJ1-5; weak D call: TRBD1 (5 bases). V lost 4 bases and J lost 0, with 13 bases in between. The germline CDR1 and CDR2 sequences are MNHNS and SASEGT. CDR3 length equals 16 residues. The CDR3 here is CASSGSTEPSNQPQHF. The CDR3 nucleotides are TGTGCCAGCAGTGGGTCGACAGAGCCTAGCAATCAGCCCCAGCATTTT.

The chain uses TRBV6-2 or TRBV6-3 and TRBJ2-3, with 11 bases that match TRBD2. V was clipped by 2 bases and J by 7 bases; unmatched bases: 8. Germline V gene lookup returns CDR1 MNHEY and CDR2 SVGEGT. The CDR3 contains 16 residues. The CDR3 spells CASSYQGASGGYTQYF. The CDR3 DNA reads TGTGCCAGCAGTTACCAAGGGGCTAGCGGGGGGTATACGCAGTATTTT.

V is TRBV11-2 and J is TRBJ2-7; 10 positions match TRBD2. The CDR3 contains 18 residues. J lost 2 bases, V lost 0 bases, and 10 bases had no gene match. The germline V gene has CDR1 SGHAT and CDR2 FQNNGV. This CDR3 is CASSLDIRLAGVTYEQYF. CDR3 in DNA: TGTGCCAGCAGCTTAGATATCAGGCTAGCGGGAGTGACCTACGAGCAGTACTTC.

V is TRBV6-6 and J is TRBJ2-3; perhaps TRBD1 as D (7 bases). The CDR3 totals 15 residues. The germline CDR1 and CDR2 sequences are MNHNY and SVGAGI (reference sequence). Trimming removed 5 bases at V and 4 bases at J, with 16 bases between. This CDR3 is CASSRSRGAADTQYF. The CDR3, as DNA: TGTGCCAGCAGTCGATCCAGGGGGGCCGCAGATACGCAGTATTTT.

V usage is TRBV7-2 and J usage is TRBJ2-5; the match to TRBD2 covers 8 bases. This CDR3 has 16 amino acids. Trimming removed 5 bases from V and 5 bases from J; junction bases left unmatched: 13. Germline lookup yields CDR1 SGHTA and CDR2 FQGNSA. This CDR3 reads CASSNLGREDEETQYF. The DNA for the CDR3 is TGTGCCAGCAGCAACCTAGGGCGGGAGGACGAGGAGACCCAGTACTTC.

This rearrangement joins TRBV28 to TRBJ2-3; 13 nucleotides match TRBD2. V shed 8 bases, J shed 1 base, and the junction held 12 bases outside the gene matches. The CDR3 loop spans 18 amino acids. The V gene's germline CDR1 is MDHEN and CDR2 SYDVKM. In DNA, the CDR3 is TGTGCCAGCGCGCCGGGACTAGCGGGGTTGTTTGGCACAGATACGCAGTATTTT. Encoded protein: CASAPGLAGLFGTDTQYF.

This chain connects TRBV18 to TRBJ2-7, with 12 bases that match TRBD2. The CDR3 spans 13 residues. The J segment lost 7 bases and the V segment lost 2 bases, leaving 0 bases of the junction unmatched. The germline CDR1 and CDR2 sequences are KGHSH and LQKENI. Written as DNA, the CDR3 is TGTGCCAGCTCACCAGGGACTAGCGGGGAGCAGTACTTC. As protein: CASSPGTSGEQYF.

The chain has TRBV24-1 and TRBJ2-2; D may be TRBD1 (6 bases). The CDR3 is made up of 15 amino acids. Germline CDR1 and CDR2: KGHDR and SFDVKD. V was pared by 10 bases and J by 5 bases, with 19 bases between. Here the CDR3 reads CATRTGQGQTGELFF. The CDR3 DNA follows: TGTGCCACGAGAACCGGGCAGGGGCAGACCGGGGAGCTGTTTTTT.

V gene TRBV24-1 combines with J gene TRBJ2-7; 13 positions match TRBD2. The CDR3 runs to 16 residues. V dropped 4 bases and J dropped 6; count of bases not matched to a gene: 8. Germline assignment: CDR1 KGHDR and CDR2 SFDVKD. This chain's CDR3 is CATSDFTSGRACEQYF. CDR3 DNA: TGTGCCACCAGTGACTTCACTAGCGGGAGGGCCTGCGAGCAGTACTTC.

The rearrangement uses TRBV13 and TRBJ2-1; 8 bases are a match to TRBD2. The germline V gene encodes CDR1 PRHDT and CDR2 FYEKMQ (reference sequence). The length of the CDR3 is 15 residues. Losses at the gene ends were 4 bases for V and 7 bases for J; bases not matched to a gene: 9. The CDR3 region is CASSSRLAGENEQFF. CDR3 coding DNA: TGTGCCAGCAGCTCTCGGCTAGCGGGTGAGAATGAGCAGTTCTTC.

The chain's CDR3 is CASSIRQTIGSGGELFF. The CDR3 nucleotides are TGTGCCAGTAGTATCCGCCAGACCATCGGGTCTGGCGGGGAGCTGTTTTTT. The genes are TRBV19 and TRBJ2-2; D is ambiguous. This CDR3 has 17 residues. Germline CDR1 and CDR2: LNHDA and SQIVND (reference sequence). Trimming pared 3 bases from V and 7 bases from J, leaving 21 bases between.